The T cell receptor beta chain described here comes from a study of T cell changes during pregnancy in multiple sclerosis (dated by TCRdb to 2018 to 2020). Regarding the study in general: The study examined how the T cell repertoire changed over the course of pregnancy in women with multiple sclerosis.

A note on this clone: It lacks a known antigen. There are no base qualities to consult, and no much larger clone falls within one base.

The library was produced with the immunoSEQ multiplex PCR assay. This immuneACCESS table, as held by TCRdb, lists in-frame sequences with V and J called but not all clones. Of the missing ones, under half trace to an unresolved V gene in checked studies; the others have no known cause. The sample table lists about 100,000 clones, approximately 94% of them with a count of one. The ten largest clones capture more than 0.8% of the sample. This sequence originates from a female donor with multiple sclerosis, enrolled in a pregnancy study. The sample was peripheral blood, taken before pregnancy.

The encoded CDR3 is CASGNTEAFF. The DNA is as follows: TGTGCCAGCGGCAACACTGAAGCTTTCTTT. The sequence links TRBV7-2 to TRBJ1-1; the D gene is not confidently resolved. V sheds 8 bases and J sheds 2 bases, leaving 3 bases between their ends. The CDR1 and CDR2 encoded by the germline V gene are SGHTA and FQGNSA. The CDR3 runs 10 residues from the cysteine to the phenylalanine. Only CDR3 DNA remains: 30 bases, in frame from the first base.